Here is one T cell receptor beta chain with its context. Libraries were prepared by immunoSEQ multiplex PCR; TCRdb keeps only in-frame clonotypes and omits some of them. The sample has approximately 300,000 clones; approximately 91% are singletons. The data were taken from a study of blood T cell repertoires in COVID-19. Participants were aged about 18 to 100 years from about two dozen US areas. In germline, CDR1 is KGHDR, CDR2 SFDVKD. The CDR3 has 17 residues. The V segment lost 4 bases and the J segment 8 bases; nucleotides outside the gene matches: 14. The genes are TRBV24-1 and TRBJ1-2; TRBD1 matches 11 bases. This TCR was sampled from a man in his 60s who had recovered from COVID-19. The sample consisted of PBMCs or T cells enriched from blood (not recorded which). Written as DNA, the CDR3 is TGTGCCACCAGTGACCCGGGACAGGGGGGGGATTTAGGCGGCTACACCTTC. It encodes CATSDPGQGGDLGGYTF.